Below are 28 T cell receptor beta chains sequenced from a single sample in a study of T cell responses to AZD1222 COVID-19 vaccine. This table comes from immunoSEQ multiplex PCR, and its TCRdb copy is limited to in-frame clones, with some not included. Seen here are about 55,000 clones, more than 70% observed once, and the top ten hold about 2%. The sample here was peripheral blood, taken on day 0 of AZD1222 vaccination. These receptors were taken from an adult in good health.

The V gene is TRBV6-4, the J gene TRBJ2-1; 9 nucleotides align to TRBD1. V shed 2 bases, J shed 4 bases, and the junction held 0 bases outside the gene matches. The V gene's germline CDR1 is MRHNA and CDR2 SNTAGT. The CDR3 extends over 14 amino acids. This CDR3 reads CASSDGTGYNEQFF. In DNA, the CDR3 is TGTGCCAGCAGTGACGGGACAGGGTACAATGAGCAGTTCTTC.

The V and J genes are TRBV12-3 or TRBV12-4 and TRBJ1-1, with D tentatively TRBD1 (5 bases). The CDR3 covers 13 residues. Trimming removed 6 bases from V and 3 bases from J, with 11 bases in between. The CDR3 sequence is CASSPRGYTEAFF. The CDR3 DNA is TGTGCCAGCAGCCCCCGGGGGTACACTGAAGCTTTCTTT.

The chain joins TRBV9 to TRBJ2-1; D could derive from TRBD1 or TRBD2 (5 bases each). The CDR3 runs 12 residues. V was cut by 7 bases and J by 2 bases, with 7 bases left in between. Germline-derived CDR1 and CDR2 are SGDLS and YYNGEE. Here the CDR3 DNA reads TGTGCCAGCGGGGGAACCTACAATGAGCAGTTCTTC. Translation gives CASGGTYNEQFF.

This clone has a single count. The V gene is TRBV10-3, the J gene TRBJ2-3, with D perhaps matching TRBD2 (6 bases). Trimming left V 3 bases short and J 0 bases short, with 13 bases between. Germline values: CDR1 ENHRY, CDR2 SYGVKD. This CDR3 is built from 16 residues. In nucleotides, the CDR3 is TGTGCCATCAGTGATGGTCGTAGCGGTAGCACAGATACGCAGTATTTT. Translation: CAISDGRSGSTDTQYF.

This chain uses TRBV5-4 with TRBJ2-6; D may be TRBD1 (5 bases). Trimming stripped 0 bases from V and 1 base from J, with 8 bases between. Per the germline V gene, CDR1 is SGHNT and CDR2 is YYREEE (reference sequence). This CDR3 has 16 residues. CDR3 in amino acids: CASSLDAGSGANVLTF. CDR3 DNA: TGTGCCAGCAGCTTGGACGCAGGGTCTGGGGCCAACGTCCTGACTTTC.

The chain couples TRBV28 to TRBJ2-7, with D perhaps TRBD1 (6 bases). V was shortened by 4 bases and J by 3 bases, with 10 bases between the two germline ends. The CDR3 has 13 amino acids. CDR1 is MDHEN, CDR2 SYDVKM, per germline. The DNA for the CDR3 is TGTGCCAGCAGTTCACTGGACAGCTACGAGCAGTACTTC. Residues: CASSSLDSYEQYF.

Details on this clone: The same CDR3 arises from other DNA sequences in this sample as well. CDR3 bases: TGTGCCAGCAGCCCCTGGGCAGCGAATGAAAAACTGTTTTTT. Amino acids: CASSPWAANEKLFF. The chain is built from TRBV3-1 (or the pseudogene TRBV3-2) and TRBJ1-4; D is ambiguous. This CDR3 is 14 amino acids long. The germline V and J ends were trimmed by 4 bases and 5 bases, with 11 bases remaining between them. Per the germline V gene, CDR1 is LGHDT and CDR2 is YNNKEL (reference sequence).

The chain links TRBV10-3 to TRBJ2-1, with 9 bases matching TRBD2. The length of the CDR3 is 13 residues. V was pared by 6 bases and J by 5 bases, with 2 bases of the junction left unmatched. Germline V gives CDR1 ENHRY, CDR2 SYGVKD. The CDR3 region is CAIRRLADNEQFF. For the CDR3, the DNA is TGTGCCATCAGGCGACTAGCGGACAATGAGCAGTTCTTC.

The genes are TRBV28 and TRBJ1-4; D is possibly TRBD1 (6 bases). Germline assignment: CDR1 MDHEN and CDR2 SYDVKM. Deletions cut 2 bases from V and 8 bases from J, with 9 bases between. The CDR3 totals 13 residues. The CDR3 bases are TGTGCCAGCAGTTTACAGGGGTGGGAAAAACTGTTTTTT. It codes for CASSLQGWEKLFF.

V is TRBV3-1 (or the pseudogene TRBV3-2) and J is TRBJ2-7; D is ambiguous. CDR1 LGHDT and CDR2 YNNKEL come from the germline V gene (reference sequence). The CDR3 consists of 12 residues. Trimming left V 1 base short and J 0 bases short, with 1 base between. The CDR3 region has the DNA TGTGCCAGCAGCCAAGGCTCCTACGAGCAGTACTTC. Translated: CASSQGSYEQYF.

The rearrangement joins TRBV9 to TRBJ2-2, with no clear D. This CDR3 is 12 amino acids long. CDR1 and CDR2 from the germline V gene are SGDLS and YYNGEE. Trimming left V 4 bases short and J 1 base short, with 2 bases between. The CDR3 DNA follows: TGTGCCAGCAGCCAGAACACCGGGGAGCTGTTTTTT. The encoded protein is CASSQNTGELFF.

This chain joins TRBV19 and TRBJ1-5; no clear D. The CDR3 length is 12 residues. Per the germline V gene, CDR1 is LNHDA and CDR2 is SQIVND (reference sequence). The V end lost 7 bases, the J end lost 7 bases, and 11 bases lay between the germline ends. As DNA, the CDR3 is TGTGCCAGTATAGGGCTAGAGCAGCCCCAGCATTTT. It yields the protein CASIGLEQPQHF.

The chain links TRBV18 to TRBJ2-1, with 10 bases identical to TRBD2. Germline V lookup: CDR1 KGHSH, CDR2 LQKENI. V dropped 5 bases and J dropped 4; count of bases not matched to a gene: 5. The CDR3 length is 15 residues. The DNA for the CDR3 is TGTGCCAGCTCAGGCGGGACTAGCGCGTACAATGAGCAGTTCTTC. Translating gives CASSGGTSAYNEQFF. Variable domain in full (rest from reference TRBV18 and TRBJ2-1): NAGVMQNPRHLVRRRGQEARLRCSPMKGHSHVYWYRQLPEEGLKFMVYLQKENIIDESGMPKERFSAEFPKEGPSILRIQQVVRGDSAAYFCASSGGTSAYNEQFFGPGTRLTVL.

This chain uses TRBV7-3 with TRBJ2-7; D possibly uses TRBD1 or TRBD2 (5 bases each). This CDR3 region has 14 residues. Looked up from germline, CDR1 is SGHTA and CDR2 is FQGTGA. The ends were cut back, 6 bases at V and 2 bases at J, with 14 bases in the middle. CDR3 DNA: TGTGCCAGCAGTTCTGCCCAGGGACCCTACGAGCAGTACTTC. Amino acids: CASSSAQGPYEQYF.

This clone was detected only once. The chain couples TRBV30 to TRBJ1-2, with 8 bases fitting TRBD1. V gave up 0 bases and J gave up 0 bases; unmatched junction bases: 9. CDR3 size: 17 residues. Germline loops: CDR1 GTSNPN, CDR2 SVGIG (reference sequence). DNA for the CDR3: TGTGCCTGGAGTGTGGGGACAGGTAGACTGACTAACTATGGCTACACCTTC. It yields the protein CAWSVGTGRLTNYGYTF.

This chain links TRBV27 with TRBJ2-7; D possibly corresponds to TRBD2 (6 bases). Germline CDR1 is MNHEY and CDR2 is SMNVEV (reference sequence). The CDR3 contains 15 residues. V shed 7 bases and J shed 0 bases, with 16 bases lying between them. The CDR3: CASTHGGGGSYEQYF. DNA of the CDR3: TGTGCCAGCACCCACGGGGGTGGAGGCTCCTACGAGCAGTACTTC.

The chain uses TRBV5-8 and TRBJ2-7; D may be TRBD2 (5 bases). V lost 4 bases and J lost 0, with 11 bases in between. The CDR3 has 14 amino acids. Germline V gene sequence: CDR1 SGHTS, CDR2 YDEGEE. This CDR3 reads CASSAEALSYEQYF. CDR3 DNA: TGTGCCAGCAGCGCGGAGGCTCTCTCCTACGAGCAGTACTTC.

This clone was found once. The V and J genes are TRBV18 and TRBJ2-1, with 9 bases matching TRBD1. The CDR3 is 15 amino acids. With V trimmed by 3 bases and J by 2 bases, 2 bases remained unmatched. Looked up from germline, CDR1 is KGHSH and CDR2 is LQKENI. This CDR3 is CASSPRQGAYNEQFF. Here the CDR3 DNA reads TGTGCCAGCTCACCCCGACAGGGGGCCTACAATGAGCAGTTCTTC.

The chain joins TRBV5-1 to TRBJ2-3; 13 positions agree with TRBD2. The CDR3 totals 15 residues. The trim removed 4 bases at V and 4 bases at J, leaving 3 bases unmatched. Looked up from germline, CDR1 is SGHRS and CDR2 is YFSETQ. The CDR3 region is CASSAGLAGPDTQYF. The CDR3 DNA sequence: TGCGCCAGCAGCGCGGGACTAGCGGGACCAGATACGCAGTATTTT.

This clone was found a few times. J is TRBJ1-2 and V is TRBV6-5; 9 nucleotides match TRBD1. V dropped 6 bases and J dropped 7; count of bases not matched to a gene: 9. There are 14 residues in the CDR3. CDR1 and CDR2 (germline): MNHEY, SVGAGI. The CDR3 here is CASSEGQGAGGYTF. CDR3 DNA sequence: TGTGCCAGCAGCGAGGGACAGGGAGCGGGTGGCTACACCTTC.

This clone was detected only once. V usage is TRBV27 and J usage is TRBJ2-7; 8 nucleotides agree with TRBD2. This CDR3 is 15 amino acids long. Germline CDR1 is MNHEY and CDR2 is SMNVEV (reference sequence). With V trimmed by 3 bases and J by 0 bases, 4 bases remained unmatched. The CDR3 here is CASSLLAGPSYEQYF. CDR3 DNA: TGTGCCAGCAGTTTGTTAGCGGGACCCTCCTACGAGCAGTACTTC.

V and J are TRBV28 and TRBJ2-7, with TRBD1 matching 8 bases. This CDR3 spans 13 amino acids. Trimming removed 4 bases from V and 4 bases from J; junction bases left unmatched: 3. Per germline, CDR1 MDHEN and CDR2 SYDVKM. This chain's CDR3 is CASSSGQGYEQYF. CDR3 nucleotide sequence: TGTGCCAGCAGTTCCGGACAGGGTTACGAGCAGTACTTC.

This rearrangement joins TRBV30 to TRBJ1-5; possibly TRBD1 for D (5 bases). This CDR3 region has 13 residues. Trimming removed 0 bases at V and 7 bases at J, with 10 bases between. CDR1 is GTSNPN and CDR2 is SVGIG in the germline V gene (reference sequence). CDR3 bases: TGTGCCTGGAGTGTATCCAGGGCACAGCCCCAGCATTTT. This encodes CAWSVSRAQPQHF.

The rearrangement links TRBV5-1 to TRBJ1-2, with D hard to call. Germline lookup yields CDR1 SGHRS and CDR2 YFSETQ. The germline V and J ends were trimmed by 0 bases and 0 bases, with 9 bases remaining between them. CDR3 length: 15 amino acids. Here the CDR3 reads CASSLGAGTNYGYTF. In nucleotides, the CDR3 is TGCGCCAGCAGCTTGGGAGCCGGAACTAACTATGGCTACACCTTC.

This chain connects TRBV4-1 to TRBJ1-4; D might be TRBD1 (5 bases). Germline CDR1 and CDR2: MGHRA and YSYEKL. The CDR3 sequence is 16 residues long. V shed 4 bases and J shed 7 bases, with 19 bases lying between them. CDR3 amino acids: CASSPGHSPRGEKLFF. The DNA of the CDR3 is TGCGCCAGCAGCCCTGGACACTCCCCAAGAGGTGAAAAACTGTTTTTT.

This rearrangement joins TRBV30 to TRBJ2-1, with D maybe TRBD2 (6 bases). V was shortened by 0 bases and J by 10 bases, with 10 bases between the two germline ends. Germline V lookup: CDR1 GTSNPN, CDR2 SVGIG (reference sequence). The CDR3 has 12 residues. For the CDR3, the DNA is TGTGCCTGGAGTGTACGCGGGAACGAGCAGTTCTTC. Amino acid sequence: CAWSVRGNEQFF.

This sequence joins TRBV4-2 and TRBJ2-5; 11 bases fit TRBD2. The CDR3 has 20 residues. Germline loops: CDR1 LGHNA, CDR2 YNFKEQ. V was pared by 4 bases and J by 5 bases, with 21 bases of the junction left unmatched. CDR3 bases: TGTGCCAGCAGCCCCCTTCTGGGCTATAGCGGGAGGGCTATGGGGGAGACCCAGTACTTC. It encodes CASSPLLGYSGRAMGETQYF.

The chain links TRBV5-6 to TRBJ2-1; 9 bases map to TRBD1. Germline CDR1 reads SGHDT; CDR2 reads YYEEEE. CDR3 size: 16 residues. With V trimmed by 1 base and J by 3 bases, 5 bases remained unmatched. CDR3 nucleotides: TGTGCCAGCAGCTTGCGACTGACAGGGGGCTACAATGAGCAGTTCTTC. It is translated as CASSLRLTGGYNEQFF.